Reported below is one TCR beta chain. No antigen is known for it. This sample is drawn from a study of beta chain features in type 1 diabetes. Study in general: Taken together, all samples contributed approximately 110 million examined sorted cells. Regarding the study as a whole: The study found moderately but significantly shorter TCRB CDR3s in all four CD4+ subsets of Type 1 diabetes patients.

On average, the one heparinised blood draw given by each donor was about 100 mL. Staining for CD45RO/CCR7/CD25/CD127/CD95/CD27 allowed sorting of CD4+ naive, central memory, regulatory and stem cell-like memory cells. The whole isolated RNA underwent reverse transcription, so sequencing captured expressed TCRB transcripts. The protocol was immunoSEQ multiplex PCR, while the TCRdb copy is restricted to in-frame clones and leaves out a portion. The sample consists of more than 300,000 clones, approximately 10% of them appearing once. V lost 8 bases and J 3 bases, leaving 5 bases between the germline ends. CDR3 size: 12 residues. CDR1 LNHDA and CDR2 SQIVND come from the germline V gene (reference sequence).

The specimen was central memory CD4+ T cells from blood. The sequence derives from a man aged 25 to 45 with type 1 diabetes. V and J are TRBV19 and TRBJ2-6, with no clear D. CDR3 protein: CASAFGANVLTF. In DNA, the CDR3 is TGTGCCAGTGCTTTTGGGGCCAACGTCCTGACTTTC.